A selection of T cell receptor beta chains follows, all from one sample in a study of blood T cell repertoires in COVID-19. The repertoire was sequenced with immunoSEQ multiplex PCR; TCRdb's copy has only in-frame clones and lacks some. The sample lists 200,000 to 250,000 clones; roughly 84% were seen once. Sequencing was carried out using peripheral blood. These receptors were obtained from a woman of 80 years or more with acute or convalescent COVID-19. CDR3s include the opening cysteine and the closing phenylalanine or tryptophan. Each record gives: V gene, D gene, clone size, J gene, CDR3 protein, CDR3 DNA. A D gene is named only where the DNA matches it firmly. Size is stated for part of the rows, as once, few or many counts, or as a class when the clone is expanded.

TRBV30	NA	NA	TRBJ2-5	CAWSGQPGETQYF	TGTGCCTGGAGTGGACAGCCTGGAGAGACCCAGTACTTC
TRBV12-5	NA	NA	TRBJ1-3	CASGGRVTDTIYF	TGTGCTAGTGGGGGGAGGGTGACTGACACCATATATTTT
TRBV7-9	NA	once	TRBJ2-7	CASSLVAYEQYF	TGTGCCAGCAGCTTAGTCGCCTACGAGCAGTACTTC
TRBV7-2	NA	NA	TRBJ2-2	CASSLASSNTGELFF	TGTGCCAGCAGCTTAGCGTCCTCGAACACCGGGGAGCTGTTTTTT
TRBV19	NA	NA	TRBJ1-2	CACKLDRSANYGYTF	TGTGCCTGCAAGCTAGACAGGTCGGCTAACTATGGCTACACCTTC
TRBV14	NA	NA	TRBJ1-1	CASSQSLLNTEAFF	TGTGCCAGCAGCCAAAGCCTGTTGAACACTGAAGCTTTCTTT
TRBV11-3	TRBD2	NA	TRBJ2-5	CASSLGTNKETQYF	TGTGCCAGCAGCCTCGGGACTAACAAAGAGACCCAGTACTTC
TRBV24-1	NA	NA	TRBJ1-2	CATSDSRQGSGYTF	TGTGCCACCAGTGATTCGAGGCAGGGTAGTGGCTACACCTTC
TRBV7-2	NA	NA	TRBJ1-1	CASSLRRGTEAFF	TGTGCCAGCAGCTTGAGGAGAGGCACTGAAGCTTTCTTT
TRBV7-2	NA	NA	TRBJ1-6	CASSPGGFNSPLHF	TGTGCCAGCAGCCCTGGGGGCTTTAATTCACCCCTCCACTTT
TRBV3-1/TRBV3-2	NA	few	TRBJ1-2	CASSLAGRGPTNYGYTF	TGTGCCAGCAGCCTCGCTGGGAGGGGACCTACTAACTATGGCTACACCTTC
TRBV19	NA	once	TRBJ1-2	CASTPVTRIYGYTF	TGTGCCAGTACCCCCGTGACACGGATCTATGGCTACACCTTC
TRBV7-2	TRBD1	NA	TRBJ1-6	CASSLGTGGVSPLHF	TGTGCCAGCAGCTTAGGGACAGGGGGCGTTTCACCCCTCCACTTT
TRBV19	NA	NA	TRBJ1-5	CASSIEGLSNQPQHF	TGTGCCAGTAGTATAGAGGGCCTAAGCAATCAGCCCCAGCATTTT